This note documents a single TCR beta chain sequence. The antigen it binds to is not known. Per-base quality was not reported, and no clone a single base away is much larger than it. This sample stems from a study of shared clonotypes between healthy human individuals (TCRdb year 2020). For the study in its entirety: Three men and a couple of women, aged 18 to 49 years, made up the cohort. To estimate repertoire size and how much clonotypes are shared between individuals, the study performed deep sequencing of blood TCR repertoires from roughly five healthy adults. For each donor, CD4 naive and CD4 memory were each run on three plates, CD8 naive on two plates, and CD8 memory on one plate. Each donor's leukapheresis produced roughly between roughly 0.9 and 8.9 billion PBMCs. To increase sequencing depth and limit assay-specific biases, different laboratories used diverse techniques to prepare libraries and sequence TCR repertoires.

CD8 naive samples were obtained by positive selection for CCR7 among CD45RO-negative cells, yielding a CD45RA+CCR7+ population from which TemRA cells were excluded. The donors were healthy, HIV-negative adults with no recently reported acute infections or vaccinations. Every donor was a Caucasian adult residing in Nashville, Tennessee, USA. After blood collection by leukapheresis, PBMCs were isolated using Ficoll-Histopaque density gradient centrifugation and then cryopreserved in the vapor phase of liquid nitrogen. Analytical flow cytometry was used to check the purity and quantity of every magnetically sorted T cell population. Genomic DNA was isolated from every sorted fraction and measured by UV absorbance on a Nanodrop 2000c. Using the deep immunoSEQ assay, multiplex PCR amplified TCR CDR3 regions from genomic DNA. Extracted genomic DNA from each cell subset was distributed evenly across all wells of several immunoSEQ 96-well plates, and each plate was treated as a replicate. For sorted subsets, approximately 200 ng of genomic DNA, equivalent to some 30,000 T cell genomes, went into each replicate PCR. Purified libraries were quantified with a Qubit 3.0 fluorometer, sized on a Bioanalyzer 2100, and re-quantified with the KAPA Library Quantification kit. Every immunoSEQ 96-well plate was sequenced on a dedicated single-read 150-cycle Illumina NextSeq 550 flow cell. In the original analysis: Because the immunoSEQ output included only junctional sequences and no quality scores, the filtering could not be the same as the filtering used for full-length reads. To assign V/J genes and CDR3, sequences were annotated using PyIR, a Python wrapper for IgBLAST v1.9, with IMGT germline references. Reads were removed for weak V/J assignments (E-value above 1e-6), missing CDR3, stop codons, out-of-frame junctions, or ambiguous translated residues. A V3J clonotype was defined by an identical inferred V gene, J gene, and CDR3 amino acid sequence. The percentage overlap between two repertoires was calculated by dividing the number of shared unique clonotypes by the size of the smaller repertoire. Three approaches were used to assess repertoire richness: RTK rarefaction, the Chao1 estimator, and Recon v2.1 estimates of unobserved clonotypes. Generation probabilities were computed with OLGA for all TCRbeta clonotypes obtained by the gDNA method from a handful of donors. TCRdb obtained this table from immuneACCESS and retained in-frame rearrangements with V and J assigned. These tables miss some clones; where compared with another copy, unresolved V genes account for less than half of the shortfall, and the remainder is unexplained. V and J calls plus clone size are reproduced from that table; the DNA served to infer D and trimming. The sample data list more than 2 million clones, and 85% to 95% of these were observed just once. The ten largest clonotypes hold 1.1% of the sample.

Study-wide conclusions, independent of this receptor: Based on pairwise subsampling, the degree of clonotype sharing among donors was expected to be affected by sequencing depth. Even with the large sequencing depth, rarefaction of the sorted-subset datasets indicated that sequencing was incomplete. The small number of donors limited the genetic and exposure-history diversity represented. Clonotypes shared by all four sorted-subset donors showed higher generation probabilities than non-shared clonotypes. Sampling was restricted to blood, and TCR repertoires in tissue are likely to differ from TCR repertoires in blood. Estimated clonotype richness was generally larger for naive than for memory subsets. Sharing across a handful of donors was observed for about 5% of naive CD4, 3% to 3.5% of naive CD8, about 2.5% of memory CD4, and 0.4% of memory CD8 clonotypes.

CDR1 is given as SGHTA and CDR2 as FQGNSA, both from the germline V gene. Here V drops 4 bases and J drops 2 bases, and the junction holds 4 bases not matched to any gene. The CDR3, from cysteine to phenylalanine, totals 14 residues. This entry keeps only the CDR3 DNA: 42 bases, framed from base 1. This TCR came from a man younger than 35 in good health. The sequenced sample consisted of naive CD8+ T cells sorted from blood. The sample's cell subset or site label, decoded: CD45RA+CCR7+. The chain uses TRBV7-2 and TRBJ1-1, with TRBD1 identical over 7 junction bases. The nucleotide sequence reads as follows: TGTGCCAGCAGCTACAGGACAGGAAACACTGAAGCTTTCTTT. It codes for CASSYRTGNTEAFF.